This T cell receptor beta chain appears in the sequencing data of a study of beta chain features in type 1 diabetes. The sequenced template was cDNA made from the entire isolated RNA. Assay used: immunoSEQ multiplex PCR; TCRdb lists only in-frame clones, some missing. The data contain nearly 250,000 clones, more than 65% of them singletons. Turning to this clone: No antigen is known for it.

Findings and limits, study-wide: In every one of the four CD4+ subsets, TCRB CDR3s were moderately but significantly shorter in Type 1 diabetes patients. The influence of HLA type on TCRB rearrangement stayed undetermined.

The source of this sequence is a man under 40 in good health. Sequencing used naive CD4+ T cells from blood.

The CDR3 here is CASSNWQGYNEQFF. CDR3 coding DNA: TGTGCCAGCAGCAATTGGCAGGGATACAATGAGCAGTTCTTC. The rearrangement uses TRBV9 and TRBJ2-1, with D possibly being TRBD1 (5 bases). V was shortened by 4 bases and J by 4 bases, with 12 bases between the two germline ends. Germline V gene sequence: CDR1 SGDLS, CDR2 YYNGEE. The CDR3 is 14 residues long.